This passage covers 14 T cell receptor beta chains from one sample sequenced in a study of metastatic and nonmetastatic thyroid tumors. Each patient went into thyroid surgery without having received any treatment. TCRdb ran MiXCR on the PCR reads. This table holds approximately 17,000 clones, 20% to 30% found once. The sample comprised adjacent normal tissue. These TCRs come from a female donor with papillary thyroid cancer or a benign thyroid nodule (not recorded which). Some clones in this sample may be carry-over from other donors' samples.

There are a few counts of this clone. The gene calls are TRBV6-2 or TRBV6-3 and TRBJ1-3; a weak D match, TRBD1 (5 bases). The CDR3 sequence is 15 residues long. Trimming cost V 0 bases and J 3 bases, with 9 bases left between them. The germline CDR1 and CDR2 sequences are MNHEY and SVGEGT. CDR3 loop: CASSYSTDIGNTIYF. The CDR3 DNA sequence: TGTGCCAGCAGTTACTCGACGGACATTGGAAACACCATATATTTT.

This sequence joins TRBV4-3 and TRBJ2-5; D may match TRBD1 or TRBD2 (6 bases each). From germline, CDR1 is LGHNA and CDR2 YSLEER. The ends were cut back, 0 bases at V and 5 bases at J, with 10 bases in the middle. The CDR3 sequence is 14 residues long. CDR3 residues: CASSQEGGRETQYF. The DNA for the CDR3 is TGCGCCAGCAGCCAAGAGGGGGGCCGGGAGACCCAGTACTTC.

This clone was seen a handful of times. Other DNA sequences in the sample encode the same CDR3. This chain uses TRBV28 with TRBJ2-7; 8 bases align to TRBD2. The length of the CDR3 is 15 residues. Germline V gives CDR1 MDHEN, CDR2 SYDVKM. Losses at the gene ends were 5 bases for V and 3 bases for J; bases not matched to a gene: 9. CDR3: CASSQQAGDVYEQYF. The DNA of the CDR3 is TGTGCCAGCAGTCAGCAAGCGGGAGATGTCTACGAGCAGTACTTC.

This rearrangement joins TRBV19 to TRBJ1-6, with 7 positions matching TRBD1. There are 14 residues in the CDR3. Losses at the gene ends were 6 bases for V and 5 bases for J; bases not matched to a gene: 4. In germline, CDR1 is LNHDA, CDR2 SQIVND (reference sequence). CDR3 sequence (DNA): TGTGCCAGTAGCCAGACAGGGAATAATTCACCCCTCCACTTT. Translated, it gives CASSQTGNNSPLHF.

This rearrangement joins TRBV7-8 to TRBJ1-1; TRBD1 might be the D (6 bases). The CDR3 has 15 amino acids. Deletions cut 5 bases from V and 3 bases from J, with 16 bases between. Germline-derived CDR1 and CDR2 are SGHVS and FQNEAQ. The CDR3 spells CASSPLWGAYTEAFF. The CDR3 DNA follows: TGTGCCAGCAGCCCGCTGTGGGGGGCATACACTGAAGCTTTCTTT.

The chain is built from TRBV3-1 and TRBJ1-3, with 8 bases matching TRBD1. V gave up 4 bases and J gave up 4 bases; unmatched junction bases: 6. The CDR3 loop spans 15 amino acids. Per the germline V gene, CDR1 is LGHDT and CDR2 is YNNKEL (reference sequence). The CDR3 reads CASSRRTGSGNTIYF. The CDR3 nucleotides read TGTGCCAGCAGCCGGCGGACAGGGTCAGGAAACACCATATATTTT.

This clone was seen more than once but under ten times. The V gene is TRBV20-1, the J gene TRBJ2-7; D remains unclear. Germline V gives CDR1 DFQATT, CDR2 SNEGSKA (reference sequence). This CDR3 spans 11 amino acids. V was cut by 6 bases and J by 0 bases, with 6 bases left in between. The CDR3 DNA follows: TGCAGTGCCCTCAGCTCCTACGAGCAGTACTTC. Translating it yields CSALSSYEQYF.

The rearrangement joins TRBV30 to TRBJ2-5; D is ambiguous. Deletions cut 0 bases from V and 5 bases from J, with 4 bases between. CDR3 length: 11 amino acids. Germline V CDR1 and CDR2: GTSNPN, SVGIG (reference sequence). The CDR3 coding sequence is TGTGCCTGGAGTGTTGGGGAGACCCAGTACTTC. Translation: CAWSVGETQYF.

In this sample, this clone is medium-sized. The identical CDR3 is also encoded by other nucleotide sequences in the sample. This rearrangement joins TRBV28 to TRBJ1-1; possibly TRBD1 for D (5 bases). The germline gives CDR1 MDHEN, CDR2 SYDVKM. The CDR3 spans 14 residues. V was clipped by 7 bases and J by 4 bases, with 16 bases between them. This CDR3 reads CASNSLPRGTEAFF. CDR3 sequence (DNA): TGTGCCAGCAATTCTCTCCCAAGGGGCACTGAAGCTTTCTTT.

This clone turned up a few times. The chain has TRBV27 and TRBJ1-6; D is undetermined. The V end was cut by 2 bases, the J end by 6 bases, with 11 bases between. This CDR3 spans 15 amino acids. CDR1 MNHEY and CDR2 SMNVEV come from the germline V gene (reference sequence). CDR3 nucleotides: TGTGCCAGCAGTTTAGAGGCAGCTTTTAATTCACCCCTCCACTTT. This translates into CASSLEAAFNSPLHF.

The CDR3 protein is CASSLPGARDYGYTF. The CDR3 region has the DNA TGTGCCAGCAGTTTACCCGGGGCGCGGGACTATGGCTACACCTTC. This chain uses TRBV12-3 or TRBV12-4 with TRBJ1-2, with TRBD1 as a possible D gene (5 bases). The CDR3 sequence is 15 residues long. Trimming pared 2 bases from V and 3 bases from J, leaving 13 bases between.

With respect to this clone: The same CDR3 arises from other DNA sequences in this sample as well. The rearrangement joins TRBV20-1 to TRBJ1-6, with a possible D match to TRBD1 (5 bases). Per germline, CDR1 DFQATT and CDR2 SNEGSKA (reference sequence). The CDR3 totals 16 residues. The germline V and J ends were trimmed by 1 base and 19 bases, with 29 bases remaining between them. The CDR3: CSARVARGRMDSPLHF. For the CDR3, the DNA is TGCAGTGCTAGAGTAGCCCGGGGCAGGATGGATTCACCACTACACTTT.

This clone was picked up a small number of times. The chain employs TRBV6-1 and TRBJ2-1; TRBD2 matches at 7 bases. The CDR3 length is 12 residues. Germline CDR1 MNHNS, CDR2 SASEGT. The V and J ends lost 6 bases and 8 bases, in that order; junction bases with no gene match: 4. In DNA form, the CDR3 reads TGTGCCAGCAGCGGACTAGACGATGAGCAGTTCTTC. Translated, it gives CASSGLDDEQFF.

The chain uses TRBV7-3 and TRBJ2-5; D gene ambiguous. V lost 5 bases, J lost 1 base, and 8 bases lay in between. The CDR3 has 13 residues. Per germline, CDR1 SGHTA and CDR2 FQGTGA. CDR3 coding DNA: TGTGCCAGCAGCCGGAATGCCCAAGAGACCCAGTACTTC. Protein sequence: CASSRNAQETQYF.